Presented here are 5 T cell receptor beta chains from one specimen sequenced in a study of T-cell memory formation after mild COVID-19. TCRdb fed the 5' RACE reads into MiXCR, producing one record per CDR3 protein. The sample gives some 320,000 distinct CDR3 sequences, approximately 15% of which show up once; about 20% is in the top ten. The sample was PBMCs or a T cell subset sorted from them (not recorded which). These TCRs come from a man aged 18-30 years who had mild COVID-19 (a few samples of this study predate the infection). Cell type and time point are not known.

This clonotype was counted between two and nine times. This chain joins TRBV9 and TRBJ1-3; D gene uncertain. V lost 3 bases and J lost 0, with 10 bases in between. Germline values: CDR1 SGDLS, CDR2 YYNGEE. This CDR3 region has 15 residues. The CDR3 loop is CASSDSGSSGNTIYF. The CDR3 DNA follows: TGTGCCAGCAGCGATTCCGGCAGCTCTGGAAACACCATATATTTT. Looking up the rest from reference TRBV9 and TRBJ1-3 gives the full variable domain: DSGVTQTPKHLITATGQRVTLRCSPRSGDLSVYWYQQSLDQGLQFLIQYYNGEERAKGNILERFSAQQFPDLHSELNLSSLELGDSALYFCASSDSGSSGNTIYFGEGSWLTVV.

This clonotype showed up just a few times. V and J are TRBV11-1 and TRBJ2-2, with D hard to call. Germline loops: CDR1 SGHAT, CDR2 FQDESV (reference sequence). V lost 1 base and J 3 bases, leaving 9 bases between the germline ends. The CDR3 has 15 residues. The CDR3 bases are TGTGCCAGCAGCTTAGGCACCCCCCACACCGGGGAGCTGTTTTTT. The encoded protein is CASSLGTPHTGELFF.

This clonotype was detected many times. V is TRBV3-1 and J is TRBJ2-5; D not resolved. The CDR3 spans 16 residues. Germline CDR1 LGHDT, CDR2 YNNKEL (reference sequence). Trimming removed 3 bases at V and 4 bases at J, with 18 bases between. CDR3 coding DNA: TGTGCCAGCAGCCACAAAGGCGGCTGGGCAACAGAGACCCAGTACTTC. Protein product: CASSHKGGWATETQYF.

This clonotype was detected only a few times. The gene calls are TRBV4-1 and TRBJ1-4, with D tentatively TRBD1 (5 bases). V lost 2 bases and J lost 0, with 7 bases in between. The CDR3 length is 15 residues. Per germline, CDR1 MGHRA and CDR2 YSYEKL. The CDR3, as DNA: TGCGCCAGCAGCCAACCGGGGGCAACTAATGAAAAACTGTTTTTT. It yields the protein CASSQPGATNEKLFF.

This clonotype was counted a few times. The chain couples TRBV7-9 to TRBJ1-1; no clear D gene. Germline assignment: CDR1 SEHNR and CDR2 FQNEAQ (reference sequence). The CDR3 covers 15 residues. Trimming left V 0 bases short and J 4 bases short, with 12 bases between. The CDR3 reads CASSLARRESTEAFF. The CDR3 bases are TGTGCCAGCAGCTTAGCGCGAAGGGAGAGCACTGAAGCTTTCTTT. Using reference TRBV7-9 and TRBJ1-1 for the parts outside the CDR3, the full variable domain is DTGVSQNPRHKITKRGQNVTFRCDPISEHNRLYWYRQTLGQGPEFLTYFQNEAQLEKSRLLSDRFSAERPKGSFSTLEIQRTEQGDSAMYLCASSLARRESTEAFFGQGTRLTVV.